This TCR beta chain comes out of a study of cytomegalovirus exposure and HLA in healthy donors (dated by TCRdb to about 2017). A note on the overall study: An earlier analysis of about 530 of the donors reported roughly 300 Gb of sequence data and about 120 million unique TCR beta sequences obtained from about 179 million T cells. Of the roughly 400 genotyped donors, over 65% fell in the genetic ancestry cluster associated with self-reported Caucasian donors. Rather than drawing on any new phenotypic data, the later analysis identified candidate immune exposures from TCR beta sequences and the way those sequences occurred across donors. In an earlier analysis of 500 to 650 of the donors, high-throughput TCR beta sequencing was used to judge whether each TCR beta V gene segment behaved as functional or pseudogenic. To study patterns of TCR occurrence, a later analysis re-analyzed previously published TCR beta repertoires from 600 to 750 donors and added high-resolution HLA genotyping. Using immunosequencing, the study profiled T cell repertoires from 500 to 800 subjects and related those repertoires to cytomegalovirus serostatus. Typing coverage varied by locus: 629-630 donors for A, B, C, DRB1 and DQB1; about 520 for DQA1; around 570 for DPA1; more than 450 for DPB1. The study aimed to test whether cataloging public T cell receptors could reveal signatures of past pathogen exposure. About 5 DR-DQ haplotypes were handled as single units for association and clustering, since linkage in the cohort was strong. An early release that covered some 630 HLA-typed donors contained approximately 300 gigabases of sequencing data and about 84 million unique TCR sequences. Among some 400 genotyped donors of the cohort, an average of approximately 220,000 unique TCR beta nucleotide sequences was sequenced per donor, of which about 19% were non-productive. To predict cytomegalovirus infection status, the study brought together high-throughput TCR immunosequencing, statistical association of individual TCRs with disease status, and machine learning. All discovery cohort repertoires had been generated using a single sequencing platform. HLA typing included class I and class II loci at four-digit resolution. Donor age, sex, ethnicity and CMV serostatus were compiled together with the repertoire data. Genome-wide SNP genotypes for about 55% of the roughly 670 donors were used in a later genetic analysis, which treated that subset as a discovery cohort. Along with the roughly 610-subject first cohort, a separate validation cohort of 120 different subjects was used. What the study reported, not specific to this receptor: A later analysis found that most CMV-associated TCR beta chains appeared HLA-restricted, with HLA associations seemingly driven largely by CMV exposure. Because counts were too low, about 17 rarely observed V segments, including chromosome 9 orphons, were excluded from the earlier analysis of roughly 580 of the donors. Assigning TCR associations to individual alleles was difficult when HLA alleles, especially DR and DQ, strongly co-occurred. The authors suggested that the approach could potentially be generalized to other disease states and immunological phenotypes. According to a later analysis, parvovirus B19, influenza, CMV and Epstein-Barr virus appeared linked to several top co-occurrence clusters. Cytomegalovirus status was reported to be diagnosed by the classifier with high specificity and sensitivity in both the original and validation cohorts. For the cohort, immune exposure information was limited to CMV serostatus. A cluster of highly shared sequence variants was judged likely to represent a technical artifact of the sequencing pipeline. Most TCR sequences were seen in very few donors, while some public TCRs were found in many individuals. Because HLA typing was missing for some donors at each locus, association tests included only the typed subset. A later analysis associated about 17,000 TCR beta sequences with specific HLA alleles at a false discovery rate of 0.05. In a later analysis, TCR association rates were found to vary across HLA loci, with the most associated TCRs seen for DRB1 alleles and the fewest for HLA-C alleles. Roughly uniform sequencing depth across donors was assumed in presence/absence analyses, although this assumption may not hold. In a later genetic analysis, fewer N-insertions in productive TCRs were reported among donors in an Asian-associated ancestry cluster than the approximately 710-donor mean. The cohort was sequenced for TCR beta chains only, and without alpha or paired-chain data the features that could be detected were limited. In vitro tests confirmed that a few of the cytomegalovirus-associated TCR beta chains recognize cytomegalovirus antigens. The study listed 150 to 200 TCR beta chains as associated with cytomegalovirus. A further reported finding was that TCR beta sequences accurately predicted the HLA-A and HLA-B alleles for most subjects in the first cohort. Linkage disequilibrium might explain the correlated functional status among segregating V segments, but an unknown experimental factor could not be ruled out. In a later genetic analysis, a missense DCLRE1C variant was associated with V-gene and J-gene trimming of TCR beta chains, and the association was replicated in an independent cohort. A later analysis found that HLA-associated TCR beta chains were more clonally expanded and had lower generation probabilities than equally common non-associated chains. Broadly in line with IMGT annotations, most TCR beta V segments showed up in productive rearrangements about 87% or about 30% of the time in an earlier analysis of several hundred of the donors.

A note on this clone: It lacks a known antigen. Per-nucleotide qualities are absent, and no much larger clonotype sits a single base away.

The cohort comprised fewer than 750 healthy bone marrow donors. Cohort members were all nominally healthy when sampled, although unrecorded immune exposures were likely present. The donor was CMV seropositive and belonged to the group of 250 to 300 seropositive cohort members. A peripheral blood sample was provided by each donor, and peripheral blood mononuclear cells were used for TCR beta sequencing. Genomic DNA was extracted from the blood cell samples with the Qiagen DNeasy Blood Extraction Kit. Libraries came from the immunoSEQ multiplex PCR assay. For the multiplex PCR, a mixture combining 60 forward primers for TCR Vbeta segments and 13 reverse primers for TCR Jbeta segments was used. Amplification of the CDR3 region of rearranged TCR beta genes was performed with a multiplex PCR assay on genomic DNA. The amplified TCR beta libraries were sequenced on the Illumina HiSeq System as 87-base-pair reads. Per the authors' processing: Across the roughly 640 repertoires, a later analysis counted some 80 million unique TCR beta chains, some 11 million of which were shared by at least two donors. A nearest-neighbor algorithm error-corrected the raw reads and collapsed the reads into unique sequences, merging closely related sequences to remove PCR and sequencing errors. Alignment of CDR3 sequences to IMGT reference sequences was used to assign V, D and J gene segments. For a sequence to be retained, a match of at least six nucleotides was required to both a V gene segment and a J gene segment. Rearrangements were called productive when the CDR3 lacked stop codons and stayed in frame with V and J; all others were non-productive. Following IMGT convention, CDR3 was defined as the stretch from the second conserved V-encoded cysteine to the conserved J-encoded phenylalanine. The earlier analysis of 587 of the donors excluded sequences that lacked an unambiguous match to a single V gene segment. In an earlier analysis of some 590 of the donors, V segments were called functional above 56.7% productive rearrangements and were called segregating when the between-donor standard deviation exceeded 5%. To diagnose cytomegalovirus status from the catalog of TCR beta chain sequences, a statistical classification framework was built. In a later analysis, TCR nucleotide sequences were compared against IMGT/GENE-DB human TR gene sequences so that V and J genes could be assigned. In a later analysis, CDR3 sequences and most-parsimonious VDJ recombination scenarios were assigned using the TCRdist pipeline. In a later analysis, every TCR beta chain was defined by the combination of its CDR3 amino acid sequence and its V-gene family, and reads without a unique V-gene family were dropped. To address suspected cross-contamination and a sequencing artifact, a later analysis removed 592 highly shared, low-generation-probability nucleotide sequences. In a later analysis, a clonal expansion index was calculated for each public chain from normalized within-repertoire ranks of inferred template counts. Generation probabilities in a later analysis came from a VDJ recombination model fitted to out-of-frame rearrangements, and those results were checked against IGoR. A later analysis scored TCR-TCR, TCR-HLA and TCR-CMV co-occurrence with hypergeometric tests, applying a repertoire-size bias correction to TCR pairs. A later analysis estimated false discovery rates by permuting HLA or CMV assignments 20 times. In a later analysis, co-occurring TCRs were grouped using DBSCAN, with TCRdist sequence similarity added in when clustering inside HLA-allele-positive subsets. Repertoires with fewer than 30,000 or more than 120,000 public chains were left out of co-occurrence clustering, as were five repertoires with anomalous nucleotide sharing. Imported from immuneACCESS, the table was reduced by TCRdb to in-frame sequences with V and J called. These copies leave out some clones; in studies compared against another copy, an unresolved V gene accounts for under half, and the cause of the remainder is not known. V and J calls and clone size follow that table, whereas D and trimming were derived from the DNA. The sample profile shows roughly 150,000 clones; roughly 80% of them were found once. The ten largest clones take up around 11% of the sample.

This receptor was identified in a man aged 18 to 29 in good health and CMV-seropositive. Sequenced: PBMCs.

The CDR3 is CASSPGQGAVGYGYTF. The bases read TGTGCCAGCTCACCAGGACAGGGAGCTGTGGGCTATGGCTACACCTTC. The receptor chain draws on TRBV18 and TRBJ1-2, with 8 junctional bases fitting TRBD1. The CDR3 measures 16 amino acids from cysteine to phenylalanine. Only CDR3 DNA remains: 48 bases, in frame from the first base. According to the germline V gene, CDR1 reads KGHSH and CDR2 reads LQKENI. The germline V and J ends show losses of 2 bases and 4 bases respectively, and no gene match explains 9 bases of the junction.